A single sample is the source of the 27 T cell receptor beta chains below, sequenced in a study of cytomegalovirus exposure and HLA in healthy donors. The study ran its PCR with 60 Vbeta and 13 Jbeta primers. The repertoire was sequenced with immunoSEQ multiplex PCR; TCRdb's copy has only in-frame clones and lacks some. Among some 130,000 clones listed, 82% were seen once. Sequencing was done on a sample of PBMCs. Receptors originate from a male donor in good health and CMV-seropositive.

DNA of the CDR3: TGTGCCAGCTGGCTCGGACAGGGTTATAATTCACCCCTCCACTTT. It encodes CASWLGQGYNSPLHF. The V gene is TRBV18, the J gene TRBJ1-6, with 8 nucleotides matching TRBD1. In germline, CDR1 is KGHSH, CDR2 LQKENI. This CDR3 is built from 15 residues. The V segment lost 7 bases and the J segment 4 bases; nucleotides outside the gene matches: 6.

J is TRBJ2-2 and V is TRBV27; D remains unclear. Germline lookup yields CDR1 MNHEY and CDR2 SMNVEV (reference sequence). This CDR3 is 12 amino acids long. V was shortened by 2 bases and J by 7 bases, with 5 bases between the two germline ends. In DNA, the CDR3 is TGTGCCAGCAGTTTACGCGGCGGGGAGCTGTTTTTT. Its protein is CASSLRGGELFF.

The chain links TRBV29-1 to TRBJ1-1, with unresolved D. CDR3 size: 13 residues. Germline CDR1 is SQVTM and CDR2 is ANQGSEA. The CDR3 DNA follows: TGCGCCGCCCCAGGTATCGGGAACACTGAAGCTTTCTTT. This translates into CAAPGIGNTEAFF. The full variable domain, rest sourced from reference TRBV29-1 and TRBJ1-1, is SAVISQKPSRDICQRGTSLTIQCQVDSQVTMMFWYRQQPGQSLTLIATANQGSEATYESGFVIDKFPISRPNLTFSTLTVSNMSPEDSSIYLCAAPGIGNTEAFFGQGTRLTVV.

The gene calls are TRBV28 and TRBJ1-2, with 9 bases identical to TRBD1. Germline V gene lookup returns CDR1 MDHEN and CDR2 SYDVKM. This CDR3 is 15 amino acids long. Unmatched junction bases numbered 5, after V lost 3 bases and J lost 3 bases. CDR3 protein: CASSLGTGSHYGYTF. The CDR3 DNA follows: TGTGCCAGCAGTTTGGGGACAGGGAGCCACTATGGCTACACCTTC.

The V call is TRBV4-1, the J call TRBJ2-1; 10 positions match TRBD2. The CDR3 has 17 residues. CDR1 is MGHRA and CDR2 is YSYEKL in the germline V gene. V shed 4 bases, J shed 9 bases, and the junction held 15 bases outside the gene matches. The CDR3 nucleotides read TGCGCCAGCAGCCGCGGGGAAATAAGCGGGAGGGGAGGTGAGCAGTTCTTC. This codes for CASSRGEISGRGGEQFF.

The chain is built from TRBV21-1 and TRBJ1-4; the DNA was not used to check the table's D call, TRBD1. TRBV21-1 is deemed a pseudogene. The CDR3 loop spans 14 amino acids. In nucleotides, the CDR3 is TGTGCCAGCACCCGAGGGGGTTTCAATGAAAAACTGTTTTTT. It is translated as CASTRGGFNEKLFF.

The chain recombines TRBV5-4 with TRBJ2-3; 7 bases agree with TRBD1. This CDR3 comprises 16 residues. Germline CDR1 is SGHNT and CDR2 is YYREEE (reference sequence). V was pared by 2 bases and J by 1 base, with 7 bases of the junction left unmatched. CDR3 loop: CASSFDTGVGTDTQYF. CDR3 sequence (DNA): TGTGCCAGCAGCTTCGACACAGGGGTTGGCACAGATACGCAGTATTTT.

For the CDR3, the DNA is TGTGCCAGTAGTATAGGCGGTCATCGTGGAGAGCAGTACTTC. Encoded protein: CASSIGGHRGEQYF. The chain carries TRBV19 and TRBJ2-7; D remains ambiguous. The CDR3 covers 14 residues. Trimming removed 1 base from V and 7 bases from J, with 14 bases in between. In germline, CDR1 is LNHDA, CDR2 SQIVND (reference sequence).

The chain carries TRBV7-3 and TRBJ1-1; D is uncertain. V lost 3 bases, J lost 4 bases, and 9 bases lay in between. This CDR3 is 13 amino acids long. The germline gives CDR1 SGHTA, CDR2 FQGTGA. CDR3 DNA sequence: TGTGCCAGCAGCTTTTCCTCAGGCACTGAAGCTTTCTTT. It yields the protein CASSFSSGTEAFF. Complete variable domain (other parts from reference TRBV7-3 and TRBJ1-1): GAGVSQTPSNKVTEKGKYVELRCDPISGHTALYWYRQSLGQGPEFLIYFQGTGAADDSGLPNDRFFAVRPEGSVSTLKIQRTERGDSAVYLCASSFSSGTEAFFGQGTRLTVV.

This sequence joins TRBV28 and TRBJ2-3; 8 positions agree with TRBD2. There are 21 residues in the CDR3. V lost 4 bases and J lost 3; bases outside the gene matches: 24. Germline V gene data show CDR1 as MDHEN and CDR2 as SYDVKM. This chain's CDR3 is CASSSARHIRAGALGTDTQYF. The DNA of the CDR3 is TGTGCCAGCAGTTCCGCCAGACATATTAGAGCGGGAGCCCTAGGTACAGATACGCAGTATTTT.

The rearrangement uses TRBV28 and TRBJ1-3, with D possibly TRBD1 on 6 matching bases. This CDR3 is built from 14 residues. The germline V gene encodes CDR1 MDHEN and CDR2 SYDVKM. Trimming shortened V by 8 bases and J by 1 base, and 12 bases separated the two germline ends. The CDR3 reads CASSDRLSGNTIYF. In nucleotides, the CDR3 is TGTGCCAGCTCCGACAGGTTGTCTGGAAACACCATATATTTT. Variable domain in full (rest from reference TRBV28 and TRBJ1-3): DVKVTQSSRYLVKRTGEKVFLECVQDMDHENMFWYRQDPGLGLRLIYFSYDVKMKEKGDIPEGYSVSREKKERFSLILESASTNQTSMYLCASSDRLSGNTIYFGEGSWLTVV.

Regarding this clone: Compared with germline, one end of the junction differs, possibly owing to a read error. The chain joins TRBV7-7 to TRBJ2-2; D perhaps matches TRBD1 (7 bases). This CDR3 spans 15 amino acids. The germline gives CDR1 SSHAT, CDR2 FNYEAQ (reference sequence). Here the CDR3 reads CASSPAGGSTGELFF. CDR3 DNA sequence: TGTGCTAGCAGCCCGGCAGGGGGGTCCACCGGGGAGCTGTTTTTT.

The V gene is TRBV7-3, the J gene TRBJ2-3, with TRBD2 matching 12 bases. Germline lookup yields CDR1 SGHTA and CDR2 FQGTGA. The CDR3 has 16 amino acids. V trimming: 3 bases; J trimming: 3 bases; junction bases outside the gene matches: 4. The CDR3 sequence: CASSFLAGGPTDTQYF. The CDR3 region has the DNA TGTGCCAGCAGCTTTCTAGCGGGAGGGCCGACAGATACGCAGTATTTT.

The sample holds one count of this clone. The chain combines TRBV5-1 with TRBJ2-5; D is undetermined. V was trimmed by 4 bases and J by 3 bases, leaving 7 bases between them. The CDR3 sequence is 12 residues long. Germline V lookup: CDR1 SGHRS, CDR2 YFSETQ. The CDR3 DNA reads as TGCGCCAGCAGCGAGATTGAAGAGACCCAGTACTTC. Translation gives CASSEIEETQYF.

This chain uses TRBV27 with TRBJ2-5, with 8 bases that match TRBD2. CDR1 is MNHEY and CDR2 is SMNVEV in the germline V gene (reference sequence). Unmatched junction bases numbered 2, after V lost 1 base and J lost 1 base. The CDR3 runs to 15 residues. The CDR3 reads CASSLYGRVQETQYF. Written as DNA, the CDR3 is TGTGCCAGCAGTTTATACGGGAGGGTCCAAGAGACCCAGTACTTC.

The chain carries TRBV7-9 and TRBJ2-3; TRBD2 matches at 9 bases. Germline V gives CDR1 SEHNR, CDR2 FQNEAQ (reference sequence). The V and J ends lost 1 base and 10 bases, in that order; junction bases with no gene match: 6. This CDR3 comprises 14 residues. The CDR3 region has the DNA TGTGCCAGCAGCTTAGGGCTAGCGGGGATAGCGCAGTATTTT. Translating gives CASSLGLAGIAQYF.

CDR3 bases: TGCGCCAGCAGCTTGGATAGCGGGAGGGTCTACGAGCAGTACTTC. Translating gives CASSLDSGRVYEQYF. This chain links TRBV5-1 with TRBJ2-7; 11 nucleotides line up with TRBD2. V shed 0 bases, J shed 3 bases, and the junction held 2 bases outside the gene matches. CDR1 SGHRS and CDR2 YFSETQ come from the germline V gene. The CDR3 is 15 amino acids. Full variable domain (outside the CDR3, taken from reference TRBV5-1 and TRBJ2-7): KAGVTQTPRYLIKTRGQQVTLSCSPISGHRSVSWYQQTPGQGLQFLFEYFSETQRNKGNFPGRFSGRQFSNSRSEMNVSTLELGDSALYLCASSLDSGRVYEQYFGPGTRLTVT.

The rearrangement uses TRBV7-6 and TRBJ2-5; TRBD1 might be the D (6 bases). CDR3 length: 12 residues. Germline V lookup: CDR1 SGHVS, CDR2 FNYEAQ. Trimming shortened V by 8 bases and J by 3 bases, and 10 bases separated the two germline ends. The CDR3 sequence: CASGPGEETQYF. As DNA, the CDR3 is TGTGCCAGCGGGCCAGGGGAAGAGACCCAGTACTTC.

This chain connects TRBV20-1 to TRBJ2-7; D is ambiguous. V lost 6 bases and J lost 4, with 10 bases in between. Germline V gives CDR1 DFQATT, CDR2 SNEGSKA (reference sequence). CDR3 length: 11 residues. CDR3 nucleotides: TGCAGTGCCAGTTTGGTGTACGAGCAGTACTTC. Its protein is CSASLVYEQYF.

V usage is TRBV4-2 and J usage is TRBJ2-5, with a possible D match to TRBD2 (7 bases). The assigned J gene may be wrong: the sequence end matches TRBJ2-7 better. The CDR3 loop spans 16 amino acids. Looked up from germline, CDR1 is LGHNA and CDR2 is YNFKEQ. CDR3 DNA: TGTGCCAGCAGCCAAGATGGGGGGGGCGTTTCCTACGAGCAGTACTTC. Residues: CASSQDGGGVSYEQYF.

This clone was detected only a few times. The V gene is TRBV5-1, the J gene TRBJ2-2, with 14 bases aligning to TRBD2. Unmatched junction bases numbered 3, after V lost 2 bases and J lost 6 bases. CDR1 is SGHRS, CDR2 YFSETQ, per germline. This CDR3 comprises 16 residues. CDR3: CASSFGLAGGPGELFF. The CDR3 DNA reads as TGCGCCAGCAGCTTTGGACTAGCGGGAGGCCCCGGGGAGCTGTTTTTT.

This sequence joins TRBV5-8 and TRBJ2-3; TRBD1 might be the D (5 bases). Germline V CDR1 and CDR2: SGHTS, YDEGEE. The V end lost 2 bases, the J end lost 0 bases, and 10 bases lay between the germline ends. This CDR3 is built from 15 residues. This CDR3 reads CASSFRVASTDTQYF. The CDR3, as DNA: TGTGCCAGCAGCTTCAGGGTTGCTAGCACAGATACGCAGTATTTT.

The chain has TRBV2 and TRBJ2-1, with D possibly TRBD2 on 6 matching bases. Germline CDR1 reads SNHLY; CDR2 reads FYNNEI. The CDR3 extends over 14 amino acids. The ends were cut back, 8 bases at V and 1 base at J, with 12 bases in the middle. In DNA, the CDR3 is TGTGCCAGCGGGCTAGCGAGATCCTACAATGAGCAGTTCTTC. Protein sequence: CASGLARSYNEQFF.

J is TRBJ1-6 and V is TRBV18; possible D gene TRBD1, 5 bases. Germline V lookup: CDR1 KGHSH, CDR2 LQKENI. The V gene lost 6 bases and the J gene lost 7 bases, with 16 bases spanning the gap. The CDR3 is 15 amino acids. DNA of the CDR3: TGTGCCAGCTCCTCCTTATGGAGGGACAATTCACCCCTCCACTTT. This encodes CASSSLWRDNSPLHF. The whole variable domain, remainder taken from reference TRBV18 and TRBJ1-6, is NAGVMQNPRHLVRRRGQEARLRCSPMKGHSHVYWYRQLPEEGLKFMVYLQKENIIDESGMPKERFSAEFPKEGPSILRIQQVVRGDSAAYFCASSSLWRDNSPLHFGNGTRLTVT.

This clone showed up just once. A read error may produce the germline difference seen at one junction end. The chain carries TRBV7-6 and TRBJ2-6, with D perhaps TRBD1 (5 bases). CDR1 SGHVS and CDR2 FNYEAQ come from the germline V gene. The CDR3 covers 14 residues. Here the CDR3 DNA reads TGTGCCAGCAGCTTAGCGCCTGGGGCCAACGGCCTGACTTTC. This codes for CASSLAPGANGLTF.

This clone has just a few counts. The chain has TRBV6-5 and TRBJ1-2, with 9 bases lining up with TRBD1. From germline, CDR1 is MNHEY and CDR2 SVGAGI. Trimming took 8 bases from V and 4 from J; bases not matched to a gene: 11. This CDR3 has 15 residues. In nucleotides, the CDR3 is TGTGCCAGCTCCCCCGGGACAGGGTTGGTCTATGGCTACACCTTC. As protein: CASSPGTGLVYGYTF.

This clone was counted between two and nine times. The chain has TRBV20-1 and TRBJ2-5; 9 nucleotides agree with TRBD1. The CDR3 consists of 11 residues. Germline-derived CDR1 and CDR2 are DFQATT and SNEGSKA (reference sequence). Written as DNA, the CDR3 is TGCAGAGGGGACAGGGAAGAGACCCAGTACTTC. Translation: CRGDREETQYF.